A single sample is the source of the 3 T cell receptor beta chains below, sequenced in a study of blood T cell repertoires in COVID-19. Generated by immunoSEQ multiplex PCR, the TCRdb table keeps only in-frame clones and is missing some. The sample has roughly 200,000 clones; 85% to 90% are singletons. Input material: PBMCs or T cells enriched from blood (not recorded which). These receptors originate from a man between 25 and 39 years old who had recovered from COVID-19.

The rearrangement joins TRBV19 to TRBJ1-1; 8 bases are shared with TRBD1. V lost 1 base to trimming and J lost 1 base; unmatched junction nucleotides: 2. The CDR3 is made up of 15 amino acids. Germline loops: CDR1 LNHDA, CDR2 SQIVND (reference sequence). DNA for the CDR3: TGTGCCAGTAGTATAGGCAGGGGGCCGAACACTGAAGCTTTCTTT. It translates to CASSIGRGPNTEAFF.

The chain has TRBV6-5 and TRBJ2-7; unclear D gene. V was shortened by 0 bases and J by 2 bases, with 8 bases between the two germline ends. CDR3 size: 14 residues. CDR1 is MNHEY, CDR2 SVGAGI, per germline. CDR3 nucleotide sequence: TGTGCCAGCAGTTACTCCTCATTAGCCTACGAGCAGTACTTC. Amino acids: CASSYSSLAYEQYF.

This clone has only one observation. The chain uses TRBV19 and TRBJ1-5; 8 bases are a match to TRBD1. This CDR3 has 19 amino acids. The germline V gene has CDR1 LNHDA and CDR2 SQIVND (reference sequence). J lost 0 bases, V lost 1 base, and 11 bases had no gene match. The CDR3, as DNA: TGTGCCAGTAGTATAGTAAGGACAGGGTGGAGGACTAGCAATCAGCCCCAGCATTTT. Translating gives CASSIVRTGWRTSNQPQHF.